This T cell receptor beta chain is from a study of CD8 T cells in Susac syndrome. CD8+ and CD4+ T cells were negatively isolated; TEMRA cells were FACS-enriched. The CDR3 length is 17 residues. Losses at the gene ends were 4 bases for V and 2 bases for J; bases not matched to a gene: 13. Germline assignment: CDR1 MNHEY and CDR2 SVGEGT. With random hexamers, roughly 0.45 to 1 ug RNA was reverse transcribed. MiXCR, applied by TCRdb to the immunoSEQ multiplex PCR reads, yields one record per CDR3 protein. The sample has fewer than 200,000 distinct CDR3 sequences; approximately 94% are singletons. Specimen: CD4+ T cells from PBMCs. The J gene is TRBJ2-7, the V gene TRBV6-2 or TRBV6-3, with TRBD1 identical over 8 bases. This receptor was taken from a human donor in good health. The chain's CDR3 is CASSLTSWTGRTYEQYF. The CDR3 DNA follows: TGTGCCAGCAGTTTAACTTCGTGGACAGGGCGGACCTACGAGCAGTACTTC.